The 2 T cell receptor beta chains below come from one sample, sequenced in a study of tumor-infiltrating lymphocytes in primary liver carcinoma. Total RNA amounting to 500 ng was the source from which TCR beta cDNA was made with a constant-region primer. ARM-PCR was slightly modified, and three nested multiplex PCR rounds with it gave rise to the TCR beta libraries. Running roughly 10 cycles apiece, the first two PCR rounds relied on TRBV1-TRBV30 forward primers together with a C-beta reverse primer. TCRdb called the multiplex PCR reads again in MiXCR, with one record for every CDR3 protein. Of 200,000 or so distinct CDR3 sequences listed, around three fifths are singletons. Blood RNA came from unsorted whole blood; germline DNA was also extracted. Sequencing was performed on peripheral blood. These receptors were taken from a woman in her sixties with primary liver carcinoma and hepatitis B virus infection.

The chain employs TRBV5-1 and TRBJ2-5; perhaps D is TRBD1 or TRBD2 (5 bases each). The length of the CDR3 is 14 residues. In germline, CDR1 is SGHRS, CDR2 YFSETQ. Trimming shortened V by 4 bases and J by 5 bases, and 15 bases separated the two germline ends. CDR3 bases: TGCGCCAGCAGCCAAACCGGGGCTCATGAGACCCAGTACTTC. Translation: CASSQTGAHETQYF.

Comment on this clonotype: Germline is not matched at one junction end, which may reflect a read error. V usage is TRBV4-1 and J usage is TRBJ2-2; 8 bases line up with TRBD2. The CDR3 runs to 21 residues. Germline-derived CDR1 and CDR2 are MGHRA and YSYEKL. The DNA for the CDR3 is TGCGCCATCAGCCAAGATGGGTCCTGGGGCCTGACTAGCGTGAACACCGGGGAGCCGTTTTTT. Protein product: CAISQDGSWGLTSVNTGEPFF.